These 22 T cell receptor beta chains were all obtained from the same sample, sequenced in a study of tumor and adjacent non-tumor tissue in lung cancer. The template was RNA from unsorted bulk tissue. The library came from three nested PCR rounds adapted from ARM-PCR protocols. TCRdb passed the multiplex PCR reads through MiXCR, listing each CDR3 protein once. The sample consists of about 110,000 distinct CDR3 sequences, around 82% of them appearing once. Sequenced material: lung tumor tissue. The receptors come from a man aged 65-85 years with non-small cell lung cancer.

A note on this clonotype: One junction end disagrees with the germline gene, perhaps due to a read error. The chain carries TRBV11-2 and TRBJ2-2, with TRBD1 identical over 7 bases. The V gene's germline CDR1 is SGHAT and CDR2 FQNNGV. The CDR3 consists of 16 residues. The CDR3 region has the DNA TGTGCCGGCAGCTTAGTGGGCACAGGGGTTGTCGGGGTGCTGTTTTTT. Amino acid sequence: CAGSLVGTGVVGVLFF.

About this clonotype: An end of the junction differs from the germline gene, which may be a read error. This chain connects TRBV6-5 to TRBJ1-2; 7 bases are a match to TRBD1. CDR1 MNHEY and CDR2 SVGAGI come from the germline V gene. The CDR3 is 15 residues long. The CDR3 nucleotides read TGTGCCAGCAGTTACCGAACAGAGGGGGCCTATGGCTACAGTTTC. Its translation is CASSYRTEGAYGYSF.

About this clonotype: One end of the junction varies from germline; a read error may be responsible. The CDR3 nucleotides are TGCGCCATCAGCCCCAGGACTAGCGGGAAGCAGTTCTTC. This gives the protein CAISPRTSGKQFF. This chain joins TRBV4-3 and TRBJ2-1, with 12 positions matching TRBD2. The CDR3 has 13 amino acids. Germline assignment: CDR1 LGHNA and CDR2 YSLEER.

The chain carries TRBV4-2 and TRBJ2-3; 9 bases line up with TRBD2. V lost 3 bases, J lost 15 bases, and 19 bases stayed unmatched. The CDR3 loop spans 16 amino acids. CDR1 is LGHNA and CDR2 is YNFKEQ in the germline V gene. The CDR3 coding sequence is TGTGCCAGCAGCCAGATTCGGGCGGGGGGGCTTGATATGCAATATTTT. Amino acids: CASSQIRAGGLDMQYF.

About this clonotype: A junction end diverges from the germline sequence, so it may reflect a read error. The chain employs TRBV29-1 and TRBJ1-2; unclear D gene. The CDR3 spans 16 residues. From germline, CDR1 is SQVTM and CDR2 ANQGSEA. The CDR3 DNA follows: TGCAGAGTTATCGCCTATCAATCCTCGGGAGAAGATGGCTACGCCTTC. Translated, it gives CRVIAYQSSGEDGYAF.

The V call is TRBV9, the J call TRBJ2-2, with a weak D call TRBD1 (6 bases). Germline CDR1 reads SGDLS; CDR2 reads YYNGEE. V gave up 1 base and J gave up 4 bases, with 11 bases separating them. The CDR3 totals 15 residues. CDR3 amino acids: CASSVQGLSTGELFF. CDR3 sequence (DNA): TGTGCCAGCAGCGTACAGGGGCTTAGCACCGGGGAGCTGTTTTTT.

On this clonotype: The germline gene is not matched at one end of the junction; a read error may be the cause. In DNA form, the CDR3 reads TGTGTCAGCAGCCAATGGACGGAGCGTAAGCAGTACTTC. This gives the protein CVSSQWTERKQYF. The rearrangement joins TRBV11-2 to TRBJ2-7, with D unresolved. Per the germline V gene, CDR1 is SGHAT and CDR2 is FQNNGV. CDR3 size: 13 residues. Full variable domain (outside the CDR3, taken from reference TRBV11-2 and TRBJ2-7): EAGVAQSPRYKIIEKRQSVAFWCNPISGHATLYWYQQILGQGPKLLIQFQNNGVVDDSQLPKDRFSAERLKGVDSTLKIQPAKLEDSAVYLCVSSQWTERKQYFGPGTRLTVT.

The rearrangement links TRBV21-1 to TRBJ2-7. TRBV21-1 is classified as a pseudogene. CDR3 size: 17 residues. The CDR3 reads CVSSNLTGPAAYYEQYF. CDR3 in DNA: TGTGTCAGCAGCAATCTTACGGGTCCAGCAGCTTACTACGAGCAGTACTTC.

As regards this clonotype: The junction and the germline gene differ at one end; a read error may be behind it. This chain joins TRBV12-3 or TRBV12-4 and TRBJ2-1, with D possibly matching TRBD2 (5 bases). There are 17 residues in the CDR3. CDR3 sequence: CVSSLGLPVTYHNEQFF. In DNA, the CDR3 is TGTGTCAGCAGTTTAGGACTGCCGGTTACTTACCACAATGAGCAGTTCTTC.

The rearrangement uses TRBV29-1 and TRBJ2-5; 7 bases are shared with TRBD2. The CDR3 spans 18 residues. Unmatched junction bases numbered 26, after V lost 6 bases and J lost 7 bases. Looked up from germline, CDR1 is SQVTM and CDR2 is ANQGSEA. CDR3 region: CSVTPRISGPGRSGTQYF. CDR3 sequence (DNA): TGCAGCGTGACCCCTCGGATTAGCGGGCCTGGGAGGAGCGGGACCCAGTACTTC.

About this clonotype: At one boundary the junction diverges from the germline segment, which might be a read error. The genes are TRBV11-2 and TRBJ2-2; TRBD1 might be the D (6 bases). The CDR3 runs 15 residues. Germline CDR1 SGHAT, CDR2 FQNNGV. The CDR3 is CASSSTWGRFGELLF. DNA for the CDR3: TGTGCCAGCAGCTCGACGTGGGGGCGCTTCGGGGAGCTGCTTTTT. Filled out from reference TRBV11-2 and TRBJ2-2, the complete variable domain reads EAGVAQSPRYKIIEKRQSVAFWCNPISGHATLYWYQQILGQGPKLLIQFQNNGVVDDSQLPKDRFSAERLKGVDSTLKIQPAKLEDSAVYLCASSSTWGRFGELLFGEGSRLTVL.

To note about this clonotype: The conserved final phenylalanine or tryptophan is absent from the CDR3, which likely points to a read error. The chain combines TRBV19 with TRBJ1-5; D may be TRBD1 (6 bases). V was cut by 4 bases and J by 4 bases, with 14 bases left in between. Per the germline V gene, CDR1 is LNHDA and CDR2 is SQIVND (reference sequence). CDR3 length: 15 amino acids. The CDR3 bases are TGTGCCAGTAGTACGGCACAGGGCAGTAATCAGCCCCAGCATTTA. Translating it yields CASSTAQGSNQPQHL.

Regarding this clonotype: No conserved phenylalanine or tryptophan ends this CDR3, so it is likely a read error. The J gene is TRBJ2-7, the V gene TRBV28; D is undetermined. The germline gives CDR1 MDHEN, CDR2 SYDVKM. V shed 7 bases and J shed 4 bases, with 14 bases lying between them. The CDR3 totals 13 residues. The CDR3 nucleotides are TGTGCCAGCACTACCCCTTACGGGTACGAGCAGTACTCC. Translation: CASTTPYGYEQYS.

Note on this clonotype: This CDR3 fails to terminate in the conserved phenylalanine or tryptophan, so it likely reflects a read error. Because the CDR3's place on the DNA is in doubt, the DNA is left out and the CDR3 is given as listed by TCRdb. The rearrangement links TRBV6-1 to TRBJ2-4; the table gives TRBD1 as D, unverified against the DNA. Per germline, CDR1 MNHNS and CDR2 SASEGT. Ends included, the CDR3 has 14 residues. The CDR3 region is CASSEDSTGRTEYY.

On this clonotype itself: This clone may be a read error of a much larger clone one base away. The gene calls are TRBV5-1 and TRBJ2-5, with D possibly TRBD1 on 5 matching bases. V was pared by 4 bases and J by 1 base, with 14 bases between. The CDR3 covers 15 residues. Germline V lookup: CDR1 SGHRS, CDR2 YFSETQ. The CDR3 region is CASSPDMVGQETQYF. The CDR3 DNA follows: TGCGCCAGCAGCCCGGACATGGTGGGCCAAGAGACCCAGTACTTC.

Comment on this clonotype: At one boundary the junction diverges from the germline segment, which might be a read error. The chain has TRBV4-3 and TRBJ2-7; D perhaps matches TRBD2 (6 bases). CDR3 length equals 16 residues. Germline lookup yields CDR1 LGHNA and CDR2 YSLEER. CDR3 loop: CASSQDLQTSSYEHYF. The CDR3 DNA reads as TGCGCCAGCAGCCAAGATCTGCAGACTAGTTCCTACGAGCACTACTTC.

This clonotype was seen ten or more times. CDR3 region: CATQGDKIYEQYF. CDR3 sequence (DNA): TGTGCCACCCAAGGGGACAAGATCTACGAGCAGTACTTC. The chain has TRBV28 and TRBJ2-7, with D possibly TRBD1 on 6 matching bases. V shed 10 bases and J shed 3 bases, with 16 bases lying between them. Germline V CDR1 and CDR2: MDHEN, SYDVKM. This CDR3 has 13 residues.

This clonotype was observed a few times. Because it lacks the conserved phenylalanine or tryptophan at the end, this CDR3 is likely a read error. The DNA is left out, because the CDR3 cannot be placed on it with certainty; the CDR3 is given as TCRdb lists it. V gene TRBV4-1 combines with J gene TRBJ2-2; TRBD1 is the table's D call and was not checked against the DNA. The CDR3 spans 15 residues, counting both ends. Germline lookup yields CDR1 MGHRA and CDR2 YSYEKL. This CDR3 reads CASSLGQGGTGELLL.

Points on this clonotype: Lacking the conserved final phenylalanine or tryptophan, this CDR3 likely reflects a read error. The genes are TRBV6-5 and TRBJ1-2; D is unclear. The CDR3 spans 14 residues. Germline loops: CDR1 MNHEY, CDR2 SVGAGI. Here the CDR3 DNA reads TGTGCCAGCACTTACCCGACGTTAAACTATGGCTACACCTTA. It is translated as CASTYPTLNYGYTL.

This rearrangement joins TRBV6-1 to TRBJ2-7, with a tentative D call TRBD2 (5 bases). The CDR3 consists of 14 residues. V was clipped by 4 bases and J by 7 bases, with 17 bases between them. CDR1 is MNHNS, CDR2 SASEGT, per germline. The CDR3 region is CASSVGVPYYEQYF. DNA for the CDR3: TGTGCCAGCAGTGTCGGGGTTCCGTACTATGAGCAGTACTTC.

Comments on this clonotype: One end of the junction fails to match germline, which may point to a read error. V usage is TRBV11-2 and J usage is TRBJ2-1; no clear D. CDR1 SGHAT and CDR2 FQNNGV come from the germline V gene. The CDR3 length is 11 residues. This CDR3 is CVSRFRPVQFF. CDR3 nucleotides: TGTGTCAGCAGATTCAGACCGGTGCAGTTCTTC.

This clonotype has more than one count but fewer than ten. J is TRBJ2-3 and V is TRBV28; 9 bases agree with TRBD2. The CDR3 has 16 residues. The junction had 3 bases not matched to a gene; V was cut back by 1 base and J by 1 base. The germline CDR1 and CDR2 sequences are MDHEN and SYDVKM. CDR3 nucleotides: TGTGCCAGCAGTTTATTGGCGGGGGGGCGCACAGATACGCAGTATTTT. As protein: CASSLLAGGRTDTQYF.